This TCR beta chain appears in the sequencing data of a study of T cells after posttransplantation cyclophosphamide. Treatment was busulfan-fludarabine conditioning, a marrow graft, and cyclophosphamide on days +3 and +4. Repertoires were generated with immunoSEQ multiplex PCR, while TCRdb's copy carries only in-frame clones and drops some. The sample shows approximately 8,400 clones, no singletons; the ten largest hold about 25%. In its sample, this clone ranks as medium-sized. CDR1 is SNHLY, CDR2 FYNNEI, per germline. V gave up 6 bases and J gave up 0 bases, with 11 bases separating them. The CDR3 spans 15 residues.

The chain has TRBV2 and TRBJ1-4; D remains ambiguous. This sample comprised PBMCs, obtained nearly 95 days after allogeneic stem cell transplant with posttransplant cyclophosphamide. The TCR comes from a female patient over 55 who received an allogeneic stem cell transplant from an unrelated donor, was CMV-positive, and had acute GVHD only. Certain T cells may be donor cells from the graft. CDR3 in amino acids: CASRATSATNEKLFF. The CDR3 DNA sequence: TGTGCCAGCAGGGCTACTAGTGCAACTAATGAAAAACTGTTTTTT.